This T cell receptor (beta chain) originates from a study of CD8+CD57+ T cells in acquired aplastic anemia. For the study at large: Sorted CD4+ and CD8+ cells gave an average of around 3.3 ug of DNA. There were 10 million to 12 million reads, on average, for CD4+ cells from healthy donors. Whole-study results and caveats: CD8+ Simpson's diversity did not differ significantly between patients and controls. Shared by patients and controls, almost 30 CD8+ CDR3s were abundant in patients.

A single count supports this clonotype. Its target is unknown. An end of the junction does not agree with germline; a read error may underlie this. Per the germline V gene, CDR1 is LNHDA and CDR2 is SQIVND (reference sequence). This CDR3 comprises 15 residues. Genomic DNA provided the template from which TCR beta VDJ and CDR3 profiles were obtained. Each CDR3 protein is one row after TCRdb ran MiXCR on the reads. The table has approximately 170,000 distinct CDR3 sequences, about three fifths seen once. The chain employs TRBV19 and TRBJ2-2; D is possibly TRBD2 (6 bases). The sequence came from a human donor in good health. Material: sorted CD4+, CD8+, or CD8+CD57+ T cells (not recorded which) from PBMCs. The CDR3 here is CASSLNRVNTGGLFF. The CDR3 nucleotides are TGTGCTAGTAGTCTAAATCGTGTGAACACCGGGGGGCTGTTTTTT.